The 32 T cell receptor beta chains presented below share a single source sample, sequenced in a study of cytomegalovirus exposure and HLA in healthy donors. Here immunoSEQ multiplex PCR was the method, and the copy in TCRdb shows in-frame clones only, minus some. This table holds approximately 260,000 clones, 80% to 90% found once. Source material: PBMCs. These receptors were obtained from a woman aged 18-29 years in good health and CMV-seronegative.

The rearrangement links TRBV6-4 to TRBJ2-7; tentative D call: TRBD1 (6 bases). CDR3 size: 17 residues. Germline V lookup: CDR1 MRHNA, CDR2 SNTAGT. Trimming pared 0 bases from V and 5 bases from J, leaving 20 bases between. CDR3 bases: TGTGCCAGCAGTGACTCGTGGCCAGGGGAGAGGTGGGACGAGCAGTACTTC. It is translated as CASSDSWPGERWDEQYF.

The rearrangement joins TRBV14 to TRBJ1-6; 8 positions agree with TRBD1. J lost 9 bases, V lost 4 bases, and 5 bases had no gene match. The germline gives CDR1 SGHDN, CDR2 FVKESK. The CDR3 is 14 residues long. CDR3 residues: CASSPRTGSSPLHF. In DNA form, the CDR3 reads TGTGCCAGCAGCCCGAGGACAGGGAGTTCACCCCTCCACTTT.

J is TRBJ2-5 and V is TRBV29-1; 12 bases are shared with TRBD2. V shed 1 base, J shed 5 bases, and the junction held 14 bases outside the gene matches. This CDR3 is 18 amino acids long. The V gene's germline CDR1 is SQVTM and CDR2 ANQGSEA. The CDR3: CSVEVGRLAGVEGETQYF. The CDR3, as DNA: TGCAGCGTTGAAGTGGGGCGACTAGCGGGAGTTGAGGGGGAGACCCAGTACTTC.

CDR3 bases: TGCGCCGTTTCTGAGCTAGAGACCCAGTACTTC. It codes for CAVSELETQYF. The chain combines TRBV10-2 with TRBJ2-5; D not resolved. Trimming removed 11 bases from V and 4 bases from J, with 11 bases in between. The CDR3 sequence is 11 residues long. The V gene's germline CDR1 is WSHSY and CDR2 SAAADI.

The chain employs TRBV27 and TRBJ2-7, with 15 bases that match TRBD2. The germline gives CDR1 MNHEY, CDR2 SMNVEV (reference sequence). This CDR3 spans 16 amino acids. J was trimmed by 6 bases and V by 5 bases; bases with no gene match: 8. CDR3 in DNA: TGTGCCAGCAGTCCTGGACTAGCGGGGGGGCCTGGCGAGCAGTACTTC. Translating it yields CASSPGLAGGPGEQYF.

The chain recombines TRBV4-2 with TRBJ2-3, with 11 positions matching TRBD2. Germline-derived CDR1 and CDR2 are LGHNA and YNFKEQ. V shed 0 bases, J shed 4 bases, and the junction held 6 bases outside the gene matches. The CDR3 is 17 amino acids. CDR3: CASSQDVTSGRADTQYF. CDR3 in DNA: TGTGCCAGCAGCCAAGATGTAACTAGCGGGAGAGCAGATACGCAGTATTTT.

The chain couples TRBV5-1 to TRBJ2-2; no clear D. In germline, CDR1 is SGHRS, CDR2 YFSETQ. The CDR3 runs to 14 residues. V was clipped by 2 bases and J by 6 bases, with 11 bases between them. The CDR3 nucleotides read TGCGCCAGCAGCTTTTCCGGGTCGGCCGGGGAGCTGTTTTTT. Amino acid sequence: CASSFSGSAGELFF.

The chain carries TRBV14 and TRBJ2-1; a possible D gene is TRBD2 (5 bases). The CDR3 sequence is 17 residues long. Trimming took 1 base from V and 0 from J, leaving 13 bases between them. Germline assignment: CDR1 SGHDN and CDR2 FVKESK. CDR3 sequence: CASSQVWSGSSYNEQFF. The CDR3, as DNA: TGTGCCAGCAGCCAAGTTTGGTCGGGGAGCTCCTACAATGAGCAGTTCTTC.

This chain connects TRBV7-8 to TRBJ1-2; D unresolved. This CDR3 has 13 amino acids. Germline CDR1 is SGHVS and CDR2 is FQNEAQ. Trimming stripped 7 bases from V and 8 bases from J, with 17 bases between. The CDR3 sequence: CASNPPGPEGYTF. CDR3 nucleotides: TGTGCCAGCAACCCGCCAGGCCCAGAGGGCTACACCTTC.

The J gene is TRBJ2-5, the V gene TRBV27, with TRBD1 matching over 7 bases. Trimming took 3 bases from V and 7 from J; bases not matched to a gene: 8. The CDR3 is made up of 14 amino acids. CDR1 is MNHEY, CDR2 SMNVEV, per germline (reference sequence). CDR3 amino acids: CASSFRQGRGTQYF. CDR3 bases: TGTGCCAGCAGTTTCCGACAGGGACGGGGGACCCAGTACTTC.

The genes are TRBV6-4 and TRBJ1-6; D is unclear. Germline CDR1 reads MRHNA; CDR2 reads SNTAGT. The CDR3 sequence is 15 residues long. With 6 bases removed from V and 7 bases from J, the gap between germline ends came to 16 bases. The CDR3 protein is CASSPAVRPNSPLHF. In nucleotides, the CDR3 is TGTGCCAGCAGCCCTGCGGTCCGGCCCAATTCACCCCTCCACTTT.

The chain couples TRBV11-2 to TRBJ2-1; 9 positions agree with TRBD1. The CDR3 length is 17 residues. Germline CDR1 SGHAT, CDR2 FQNNGV. J lost 9 bases, V lost 2 bases, and 14 bases had no gene match. The CDR3 nucleotides are TGTGCCAGCAGCTTATTTTATTTGGGGACAGGGCAAGGTGAGCAGTTCTTC. This codes for CASSLFYLGTGQGEQFF.

The CDR3 loop reads CASSPTGNTGELFF. CDR3 sequence (DNA): TGCGCCAGCAGCCCGACAGGGAACACCGGGGAGCTGTTTTTT. V and J are TRBV4-3 and TRBJ2-2; possible D gene TRBD1, 6 bases. The length of the CDR3 is 14 residues. CDR1 is LGHNA, CDR2 YSLEER, per germline. Trimming stripped 4 bases from V and 1 base from J, with 7 bases between.

The chain couples TRBV27 to TRBJ2-3; 9 bases are shared with TRBD2. V was clipped by 1 base and J by 4 bases; unmatched bases: 6. CDR3 length: 16 residues. Germline V gives CDR1 MNHEY, CDR2 SMNVEV (reference sequence). The CDR3 reads CASSLLLAGLSDTQYF. The CDR3 DNA sequence: TGTGCCAGCAGTTTATTGCTAGCGGGGCTCTCAGATACGCAGTATTTT.

This clone was counted a single time. The rearrangement joins TRBV5-6 to TRBJ1-6, with 7 nucleotides matching TRBD1. Germline V gene data show CDR1 as SGHDT and CDR2 as YYEEEE. The CDR3 consists of 15 residues. V was clipped by 2 bases and J by 7 bases; unmatched bases: 6. The CDR3 DNA follows: TGTGCCAGCAGCTTCGGGGACAGCCCAAATTCACCCCTCCACTTT. This codes for CASSFGDSPNSPLHF. Full variable domain (remainder filled in from reference TRBV5-6 and TRBJ1-6): DAGVTQSPTHLIKTRGQQVTLRCSPKSGHDTVSWYQQALGQGPQFIFQYYEEEERQRGNFPDRFSGHQFPNYSSELNVNALLLGDSALYLCASSFGDSPNSPLHFGNGTRLTVT.

The gene calls are TRBV2 and TRBJ1-6, with D uncertain. V was cut by 2 bases and J by 0 bases, with 5 bases left in between. The CDR3 loop spans 15 amino acids. Germline values: CDR1 SNHLY, CDR2 FYNNEI. The CDR3 spells CASSEQASYNSPLHF. Written as DNA, the CDR3 is TGTGCCAGCAGTGAACAGGCCTCCTATAATTCACCCCTCCACTTT.

V usage is TRBV30 and J usage is TRBJ1-2; 8 nucleotides align to TRBD1. The V segment lost 4 bases and the J segment 3 bases; nucleotides outside the gene matches: 4. The CDR3 has 13 amino acids. The germline gives CDR1 GTSNPN, CDR2 SVGIG (reference sequence). The CDR3 region is CAWTPGGDYGYTF. For the CDR3, the DNA is TGTGCCTGGACCCCAGGGGGCGACTATGGCTACACCTTC. The whole variable domain, filled in from reference TRBV30 and TRBJ1-2, reads SQTIHQWPATLVQPVGSPLSLECTVEGTSNPNLYWYRQAAGRGLQLLFYSVGIGQISSEVPQNLSASRPQDRQFILSSKKLLLSDSGFYLCAWTPGGDYGYTFGSGTRLTVV.

The gene calls are TRBV2 and TRBJ2-2; possibly TRBD2 for D (6 bases). Trimming stripped 0 bases from V and 6 bases from J, with 8 bases between. Germline values: CDR1 SNHLY, CDR2 FYNNEI. The CDR3 sequence is 14 residues long. The CDR3 coding sequence is TGTGCCAGCAGTGAAGCGAGGAGGGCCGGGGAGCTGTTTTTT. Translated: CASSEARRAGELFF.

The chain has TRBV11-2 and TRBJ1-1; no definite D call. This CDR3 has 15 amino acids. The germline V gene has CDR1 SGHAT and CDR2 FQNNGV. V was pared by 6 bases and J by 0 bases, with 14 bases between. Written as DNA, the CDR3 is TGTGCCAGCAGGGCATTGAGAGGGATGAACACTGAAGCTTTCTTT. It translates to CASRALRGMNTEAFF.

V and J are TRBV19 and TRBJ1-1, with 7 bases identical to TRBD1. The V gene's germline CDR1 is LNHDA and CDR2 SQIVND (reference sequence). J gave up 4 bases and V 6 bases, and 5 bases lay outside the gene matches. The CDR3 is made up of 13 amino acids. DNA for the CDR3: TGTGCCAGTAGGGACCAGGGGGGCACTGAAGCTTTCTTT. Translation: CASRDQGGTEAFF.

The V call is TRBV6-1, the J call TRBJ2-7, with a tentative D call TRBD2 (6 bases). The CDR3 is 14 residues long. The V gene lost 1 base and the J gene lost 2 bases, with 9 bases spanning the gap. CDR1 and CDR2 (germline): MNHNS, SASEGT. The CDR3 loop is CASSEGGGPYEQYF. In DNA, the CDR3 is TGTGCCAGCAGTGAAGGGGGAGGCCCCTACGAGCAGTACTTC.

The chain combines TRBV4-2 with TRBJ2-3; D gene uncertain. CDR3 size: 15 residues. Germline V lookup: CDR1 LGHNA, CDR2 YNFKEQ. V lost 0 bases and J 4 bases, leaving 11 bases between the germline ends. CDR3 coding DNA: TGTGCCAGCAGCCAAGACCCCCCCTCCGCAGATACGCAGTATTTT. Translating it yields CASSQDPPSADTQYF.

The V call is TRBV4-1, the J call TRBJ2-5; 11 nucleotides match TRBD2. V lost 0 bases and J lost 7; bases outside the gene matches: 16. Germline CDR1 MGHRA, CDR2 YSYEKL. This CDR3 region has 19 residues. CDR3 in amino acids: CASSQDFPLAGAERGTQYF. In nucleotides, the CDR3 is TGCGCCAGCAGCCAAGATTTCCCACTAGCGGGGGCTGAGAGAGGGACCCAGTACTTC.

In this sample, this clone turned up once. The chain links TRBV7-2 to TRBJ2-1, with 7 bases aligning to TRBD1. This CDR3 region has 15 residues. Trimming took 6 bases from V and 0 from J; bases not matched to a gene: 5. Germline V gene sequence: CDR1 SGHTA, CDR2 FQGNSA. CDR3 loop: CASRSTGHSYNEQFF. CDR3 in DNA: TGTGCCAGCAGATCGACAGGGCACTCCTACAATGAGCAGTTCTTC.

The V and J genes are TRBV5-4 and TRBJ2-5, with 7 positions matching TRBD1. J was trimmed by 5 bases and V by 3 bases; bases with no gene match: 7. The CDR3 runs 14 residues. Looked up from germline, CDR1 is SGHNT and CDR2 is YYREEE (reference sequence). As DNA, the CDR3 is TGTGCCAGCAGCTCGGGACAGCGAGAGGAGACCCAGTACTTC. It yields the protein CASSSGQREETQYF.

The chain uses TRBV4-1 and TRBJ2-7; perhaps TRBD2 as D (5 bases). The CDR3 loop spans 10 amino acids. V was pared by 9 bases and J by 4 bases, with 7 bases between. Per germline, CDR1 MGHRA and CDR2 YSYEKL. The CDR3 sequence: CARLGYEQYF. The CDR3 DNA sequence: TGCGCCAGACTAGGTTACGAGCAGTACTTC.

The table lists this clone with a few counts. The chain uses TRBV28 and TRBJ2-7; D uncertain. The V gene lost 6 bases and the J gene lost 2 bases, with 14 bases spanning the gap. The CDR3 runs 14 residues. Germline values: CDR1 MDHEN, CDR2 SYDVKM. The CDR3 coding sequence is TGTGCCAGCAGCCCAATCTGGCAAACCTACGAGCAGTACTTC. This codes for CASSPIWQTYEQYF.

The chain employs TRBV10-3 and TRBJ2-7; 7 bases map to TRBD2. Germline trimming cut 6 bases from V and 0 bases from J; bases unmatched to any gene: 2. The CDR3 consists of 13 residues. Germline assignment: CDR1 ENHRY and CDR2 SYGVKD. DNA of the CDR3: TGTGCCATCAGCGGGGGGAGCTCCTACGAGCAGTACTTC. Protein sequence: CAISGGSSYEQYF.

V is TRBV11-3 and J is TRBJ2-5; 12 bases fit TRBD1. V was clipped by 1 base and J by 4 bases; unmatched bases: 7. The CDR3 spans 17 residues. Germline CDR1 reads SGHNT; CDR2 reads YENEEA. The CDR3 bases are TGTGCCAGCAGCTTAGGCCCGGGACAGGGGGCTCGAGAGACCCAGTACTTC. Translated: CASSLGPGQGARETQYF.

The gene calls are TRBV4-3 and TRBJ2-3; D is possibly TRBD1 (6 bases). The CDR3 is 17 residues long. Germline CDR1 is LGHNA and CDR2 is YSLEER. Trimming stripped 1 base from V and 2 bases from J, with 16 bases between. The CDR3 protein is CASSQGEDQGFTDTQYF. The CDR3 nucleotides read TGCGCCAGCAGCCAAGGCGAGGACCAGGGGTTCACAGATACGCAGTATTTT.

The genes are TRBV28 and TRBJ1-5; D is unresolved. The CDR3 consists of 14 residues. Between the trimmed V and J ends, which lost 6 bases and 0 bases, there was a span of 9 bases. Germline CDR1 MDHEN, CDR2 SYDVKM. This chain's CDR3 is CASSPVISNQPQHF. In DNA, the CDR3 is TGTGCCAGCAGCCCGGTAATTAGCAATCAGCCCCAGCATTTT.

V is TRBV9 and J is TRBJ2-5, with D possibly being TRBD2 (5 bases). V lost 4 bases and J 1 base, leaving 8 bases between the germline ends. This CDR3 region has 13 residues. The germline V gene encodes CDR1 SGDLS and CDR2 YYNGEE. CDR3 amino acids: CASSFGVQETQYF. The CDR3 region has the DNA TGTGCCAGCAGCTTCGGGGTCCAAGAGACCCAGTACTTC. Together with reference TRBV9 and TRBJ2-5, the CDR3 gives the full variable domain: DSGVTQTPKHLITATGQRVTLRCSPRSGDLSVYWYQQSLDQGLQFLIQYYNGEERAKGNILERFSAQQFPDLHSELNLSSLELGDSALYFCASSFGVQETQYFGPGTRLLVL.